The 8 T cell receptor beta chains in this list originate from one sample, sequenced in a study of blood T cells in healthy people across ages. PCR was performed a second time for about 7 to 11 cycles using a sample-barcoded 5' primer and a J-beta primer mix. TCRdb passed the 5' RACE reads through MiXCR, listing each CDR3 protein once. The sample records fewer than 800,000 distinct CDR3 sequences, about 52% being singletons. Sequencing used blood. The receptors come from an older woman in good health.

Comment on this clonotype: The junction departs from the called germline gene at one end, perhaps through a read error. V gene TRBV7-2 combines with J gene TRBJ2-3; tentative D call: TRBD2 (6 bases). The germline gives CDR1 SGHTA, CDR2 FQGNSA. The CDR3 sequence is 16 residues long. The CDR3: CASSSSGARSTDTQYF. CDR3 in DNA: TGTGCCAGCAGCTCCTCGGGAGCGCGAAGCACGGATACGCAGTATTTT.

For the CDR3, the DNA is TGCAGTGCTAGCCAGGATACGCAGTATTTT. This translates into CSASQDTQYF. The chain combines TRBV20-1 with TRBJ2-3; D is uncertain. Germline V lookup: CDR1 DFQATT, CDR2 SNEGSKA (reference sequence). V lost 3 bases to trimming and J lost 6 bases, with 4 bases between them. The length of the CDR3 is 10 residues.

The V call is TRBV7-2, the J call TRBJ2-1; D is possibly TRBD2 (6 bases). The CDR3 sequence is 15 residues long. The V end was cut by 4 bases, the J end by 9 bases, with 19 bases between. Germline CDR1 and CDR2: SGHTA and FQGNSA. CDR3: CASSSDLRLGSEQFF. The CDR3 bases are TGTGCCAGCAGCTCCGACCTGCGACTCGGGAGTGAGCAGTTCTTC.

The chain carries TRBV6-2 or TRBV6-3 and TRBJ2-1, with TRBD2 identical over 11 bases. CDR1 and CDR2 from the germline V gene are MNHEY and SVGEGT. The J segment lost 6 bases and the V segment lost 0 bases, leaving 7 bases of the junction unmatched. There are 17 residues in the CDR3. CDR3 in amino acids: CASSYSYGTSGANEQFF. For the CDR3, the DNA is TGTGCCAGCAGTTACTCGTACGGGACTAGCGGAGCCAATGAGCAGTTCTTC.

This chain connects TRBV28 to TRBJ2-5, with D perhaps matching TRBD2 (6 bases). The germline V gene encodes CDR1 MDHEN and CDR2 SYDVKM. Between the trimmed V and J ends, which lost 5 bases and 4 bases, there was a span of 17 bases. The CDR3 is 15 amino acids. CDR3: CASSPSSAGRETQYF. CDR3 bases: TGTGCCAGCAGTCCCTCTTCGGCGGGAAGAGAGACCCAGTACTTC.

This clonotype was recorded a few times. This sequence joins TRBV20-1 and TRBJ1-1; possibly TRBD1 for D (6 bases). V dropped 0 bases and J dropped 6 bases, with 20 bases sitting between them. The V gene's germline CDR1 is DFQATT and CDR2 SNEGSKA (reference sequence). This CDR3 spans 16 amino acids. This CDR3 reads CSARDRAGVPLAEAFF. In DNA form, the CDR3 reads TGCAGTGCTAGAGATAGGGCAGGGGTACCTCTAGCTGAAGCTTTCTTT.

Notes on this clonotype: It may be a read error: a sequence one base away is much more abundant. This rearrangement joins TRBV20-1 to TRBJ2-5, with 8 bases matching TRBD2. There are 14 residues in the CDR3. With V trimmed by 5 bases and J by 11 bases, 16 bases remained unmatched. The germline V gene has CDR1 DFQATT and CDR2 SNEGSKA (reference sequence). The CDR3 protein is CSAGGGGRPNEQYF. The CDR3 bases are TGCAGTGCTGGAGGTGGCGGGAGGCCCAATGAGCAGTACTTC.

This clonotype was recorded at least ten times. The chain has TRBV5-5 and TRBJ2-7; 7 bases match TRBD2. The junction had 6 bases not matched to a gene; V was cut back by 0 bases and J by 3 bases. The CDR3 length is 15 residues. Germline CDR1 is SGHKS and CDR2 is YYEKEE (reference sequence). The CDR3 region has the DNA TGTGCCAGCAGCTTGGCGTCTAGCGGAGGCTACGAGCAGTACTTC. Translation gives CASSLASSGGYEQYF. Full variable domain (rest looked up from reference TRBV5-5 and TRBJ2-7): DAGVTQSPTHLIKTRGQQVTLRCSPISGHKSVSWYQQVLGQGPQFIFQYYEKEERGRGNFPDRFSARQFPNYSSELNVNALLLGDSALYLCASSLASSGGYEQYFGPGTRLTVT.